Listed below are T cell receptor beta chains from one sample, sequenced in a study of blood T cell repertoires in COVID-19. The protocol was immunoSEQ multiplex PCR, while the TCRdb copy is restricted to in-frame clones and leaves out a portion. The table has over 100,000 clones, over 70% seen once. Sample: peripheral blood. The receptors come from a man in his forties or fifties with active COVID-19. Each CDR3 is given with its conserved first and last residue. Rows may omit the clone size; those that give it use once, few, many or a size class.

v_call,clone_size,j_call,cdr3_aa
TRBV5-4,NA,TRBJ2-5,CASSIAGGVQETQYF
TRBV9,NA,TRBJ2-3,CASSPVTSGGIDTQYF
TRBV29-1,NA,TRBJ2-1,CSVGRRLAEDNEQFF
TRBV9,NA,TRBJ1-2,CASRSGSGTASGYTF
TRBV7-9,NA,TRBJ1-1,CASSLGQNTEAFF
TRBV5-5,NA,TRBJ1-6,CASRPQGLLGSPLHF
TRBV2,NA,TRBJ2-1,CARAVGTGTYEQFF
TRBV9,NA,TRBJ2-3,CASTAGRVADGQYF
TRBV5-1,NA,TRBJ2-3,CASSLPGTGNTDTQYF
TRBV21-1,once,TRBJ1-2,CASSKDGRNYGYTF
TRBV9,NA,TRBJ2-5,CASSGGTSLRGETQYF
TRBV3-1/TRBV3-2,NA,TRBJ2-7,CASSQDNSPYEQYF
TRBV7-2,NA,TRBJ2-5,CASSVAGGQETQYF
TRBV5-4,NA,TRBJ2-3,CASSLVYGGGADTQYF
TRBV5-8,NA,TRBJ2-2,CASSLIRRQGKELFF
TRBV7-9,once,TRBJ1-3,CASSSPQGSGNTIYF
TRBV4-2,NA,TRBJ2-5,CASSQRGETQYF
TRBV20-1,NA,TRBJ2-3,CSATQGDTQYF
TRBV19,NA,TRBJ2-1,CASSIGGTNNEQFF
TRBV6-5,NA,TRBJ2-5,CASSYDGTPGGTQYF
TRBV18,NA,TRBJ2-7,CASSPSKEQGQYF
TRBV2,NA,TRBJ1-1,CASRDNRGGMNTEAFF
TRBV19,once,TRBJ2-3,CASSRGLGTDTQYF
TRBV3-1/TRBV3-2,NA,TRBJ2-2,CASGQGAGTGELFF
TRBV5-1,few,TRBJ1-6,CASSLEQRNSPLHF
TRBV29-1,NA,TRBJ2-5,CSVKGLAAETQYF
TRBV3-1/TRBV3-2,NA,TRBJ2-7,CASSQVTGTGEEQYF
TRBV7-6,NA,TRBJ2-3,CASSLRTSGGDTQYF
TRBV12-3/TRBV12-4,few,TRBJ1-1,CASSSVFNTEAFF
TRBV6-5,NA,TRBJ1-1,CASSRDSWNTEAFF
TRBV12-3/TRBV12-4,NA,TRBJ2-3,CASSLGGDTQYF
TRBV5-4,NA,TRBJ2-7,CASSLSGLYEQYF
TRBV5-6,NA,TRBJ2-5,CASSLEWGGQETQYF
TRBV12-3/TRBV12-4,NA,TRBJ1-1,CASSLGGDTEAFF
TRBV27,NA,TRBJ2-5,CASSSLGGGAGETQYF
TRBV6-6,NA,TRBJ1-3,CASRGNGGAGNTIYF
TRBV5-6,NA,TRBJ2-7,CVSGTAGSYEQYF
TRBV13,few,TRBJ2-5,CASSSDRVSETQYF
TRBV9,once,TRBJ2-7,CASSPHPARRIGDEQYF
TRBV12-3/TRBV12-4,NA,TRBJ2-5,CASSFRGRETQYF
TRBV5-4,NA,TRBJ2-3,CASSPGLANTDTQYF
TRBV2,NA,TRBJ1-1,CASTAFRDTEAFF
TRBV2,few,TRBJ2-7,CASSTGQGTYEQYF
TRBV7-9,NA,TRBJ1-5,CASSGGALGNQPQHF
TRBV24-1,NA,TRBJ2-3,CATSAGGSDTQYF